This T cell receptor (beta chain) is from a study of T-cell memory formation after mild COVID-19. Study-level information: TCR clustering was largely donor specific.

Via MiXCR, TCRdb re-called the 5' RACE reads, giving one row per CDR3 protein. The sample shows over 12,000 distinct CDR3 sequences, 20% to 25% of them seen only once. This clonotype was picked up many times. The antigen is unknown. The study, taken as a whole, reports: Pre-infection memory showed some responding clones, and this suggested that cross-reactive memory joined.

Input material: PBMCs or a T cell subset sorted from them (not recorded which). The receptor was isolated from a man younger than 35 who had mild COVID-19 (a few samples of this study predate the infection). Cell type and time point are not known.

DNA for the CDR3: TGTGCCAGCAGTTTATCGGCAGGGACTTATGGCTACACCTTC. Amino acids: CASSLSAGTYGYTF. The rearrangement links TRBV27 to TRBJ1-2; tentative D call: TRBD1 (5 bases). CDR3 length: 14 amino acids. Germline CDR1 reads MNHEY; CDR2 reads SMNVEV (reference sequence). Trimming cost V 0 bases and J 5 bases, with 10 bases left between them.